The next 28 T cell receptor beta chains were all read from a single sample in a study of T cell responses to AZD1222 COVID-19 vaccine. Produced via immunoSEQ multiplex PCR; TCRdb's table is partial and in-frame only. The sample yields 100,000 to 150,000 clones, about 86% seen once. Source: peripheral blood, taken 28 days after the second AZD1222 dose. These receptors were collected from an adult who received the AZD1222 COVID-19 vaccine.

This chain uses TRBV10-1 with TRBJ2-7; D is unclear. V lost 6 bases, J lost 2 bases, and 11 bases lay in between. The CDR3 covers 13 residues. CDR1 WNHNN and CDR2 SYGVQD come from the germline V gene (reference sequence). CDR3 residues: CASSGQNAYEQYF. CDR3 in DNA: TGCGCCAGCAGCGGGCAGAACGCCTACGAGCAGTACTTC.

The genes are TRBV5-4 and TRBJ2-7; 7 bases agree with TRBD1. The CDR3 consists of 15 residues. Trimming took 1 base from V and 4 from J; bases not matched to a gene: 8. Per germline, CDR1 SGHNT and CDR2 YYREEE (reference sequence). CDR3 DNA sequence: TGTGCCAGCAGCTTGAACTCGGGACAGAGGTACGAGCAGTACTTC. Amino acid sequence: CASSLNSGQRYEQYF.

The CDR3 region is CASSFQGGNQPQHF. DNA of the CDR3: TGTGCCAGCAGTTTTCAGGGGGGCAATCAGCCCCAGCATTTT. This chain uses TRBV27 with TRBJ1-5; 7 bases map to TRBD1. Germline V gene data show CDR1 as MNHEY and CDR2 as SMNVEV (reference sequence). Trimming at V came to 3 bases and at J to 2 bases, leaving 1 base not matched to a gene. The CDR3 has 14 amino acids.

The chain couples TRBV30 to TRBJ1-2; possible D gene TRBD1, 6 bases. The CDR3 loop spans 14 amino acids. Trimming took off 5 bases at V and 7 bases at J, with 20 bases between the two ends. From germline, CDR1 is GTSNPN and CDR2 SVGIG (reference sequence). CDR3 nucleotides: TGTGCCTGGGGGCAGGGGATCGGCTCCGCTGGCTACACCTTC. Residues: CAWGQGIGSAGYTF.

In DNA form, the CDR3 reads TGTGCCAGCAGCCACACTACAGGATTCGCCTATGGCTACACCTTC. Protein product: CASSHTTGFAYGYTF. The chain employs TRBV3-1 (or the pseudogene TRBV3-2) and TRBJ1-2; possible D gene TRBD1, 5 bases. V was shortened by 3 bases and J by 4 bases, with 15 bases between the two germline ends. CDR1 and CDR2 (germline): LGHDT, YNNKEL (reference sequence). The length of the CDR3 is 15 residues.

The CDR3 protein is CASAVGRRTNEKLFF. The CDR3 bases are TGTGCCAGTGCGGTGGGTCGCAGGACTAATGAAAAACTGTTTTTT. This chain links TRBV19 with TRBJ1-4; D is ambiguous. CDR3 length: 15 residues. V was pared by 8 bases and J by 2 bases, with 15 bases between. Per the germline V gene, CDR1 is LNHDA and CDR2 is SQIVND (reference sequence).

This clone came up once. The rearrangement uses TRBV5-1 and TRBJ2-5; possibly TRBD1 or TRBD2 for D (5 bases each). Germline CDR1 and CDR2: SGHRS and YFSETQ. The CDR3 spans 14 residues. The ends were cut back, 4 bases at V and 2 bases at J, with 12 bases in the middle. The CDR3 loop reads CASSRDALQETQYF. CDR3 DNA sequence: TGCGCCAGCAGCAGGGACGCCTTACAAGAGACCCAGTACTTC.

The V and J genes are TRBV11-1 and TRBJ2-1, with D possibly TRBD2 on 5 matching bases. Germline CDR1 SGHAT, CDR2 FQDESV (reference sequence). This CDR3 is 15 amino acids long. Trimming shortened V by 3 bases and J by 4 bases, and 13 bases separated the two germline ends. CDR3: CASSFEGTRYNEQFF. The CDR3 DNA reads as TGTGCCAGCAGCTTTGAGGGTACTCGTTACAATGAGCAGTTCTTC. The variable domain in full, completed from reference TRBV11-1 and TRBJ2-1, reads EAEVAQSPRYKITEKSQAVAFWCDPISGHATLYWYRQILGQGPELLVQFQDESVVDDSQLPKDRFSAERLKGVDSTLKIQPAELGDSAMYLCASSFEGTRYNEQFFGPGTRLTVL.

The chain is built from TRBV12-5 and TRBJ1-4; possible D gene TRBD1, 6 bases. Germline V CDR1 and CDR2: LGHNT, FRNRAP. V was shortened by 11 bases and J by 4 bases, with 11 bases between the two germline ends. The CDR3 consists of 12 residues. Here the CDR3 reads CAGGTSNEKLFF. CDR3 bases: TGTGCTGGCGGGACAAGTAATGAAAAACTGTTTTTT.

The V and J genes are TRBV27 and TRBJ2-7; 10 positions agree with TRBD2. Germline lookup yields CDR1 MNHEY and CDR2 SMNVEV (reference sequence). V lost 6 bases to trimming and J lost 3 bases; unmatched junction nucleotides: 5. The length of the CDR3 is 14 residues. The CDR3 protein is CASSYSGGLYEQYF. In DNA form, the CDR3 reads TGTGCCAGCAGCTATAGCGGGGGGCTCTACGAGCAGTACTTC.

CDR3 nucleotide sequence: TGTGCCAGCAGCCGGAGGGGGGCTAGCGGGGGAACAGATACGCAGTATTTT. Its translation is CASSRRGASGGTDTQYF. The chain uses TRBV7-6 and TRBJ2-3; 10 positions agree with TRBD2. J was trimmed by 3 bases and V by 5 bases; bases with no gene match: 11. The CDR3 is 17 amino acids. CDR1 is SGHVS, CDR2 FNYEAQ, per germline.

This clone was recorded once. The rearrangement links TRBV11-2 to TRBJ1-4; possibly TRBD1 for D (6 bases). Per the germline V gene, CDR1 is SGHAT and CDR2 is FQNNGV. V was trimmed by 5 bases and J by 0 bases, leaving 10 bases between them. The CDR3 runs to 15 residues. DNA of the CDR3: TGTGCCAGCAGCGAAGGACAGACAACTAATGAAAAACTGTTTTTT. This translates into CASSEGQTTNEKLFF.

For the CDR3, the DNA is TGTGCCAGCAGCTTGGGCGGATCGACTAACTATGGCTACACCTTC. Its translation is CASSLGGSTNYGYTF. This chain links TRBV5-4 with TRBJ1-2; D remains ambiguous. This CDR3 has 15 amino acids. V gave up 0 bases and J gave up 0 bases, with 9 bases separating them. Germline assignment: CDR1 SGHNT and CDR2 YYREEE (reference sequence).

This chain connects TRBV19 to TRBJ1-2; D not certain. The CDR3 loop spans 12 amino acids. Germline values: CDR1 LNHDA, CDR2 SQIVND (reference sequence). The ends were cut back, 3 bases at V and 8 bases at J, with 10 bases in the middle. CDR3 in DNA: TGTGCCAGTAGTATTGACGTTTACGGCTACACCTTC. Its protein is CASSIDVYGYTF.

V gene TRBV24-1 combines with J gene TRBJ2-1, with 11 bases lining up with TRBD2. Germline V lookup: CDR1 KGHDR, CDR2 SFDVKD. The CDR3 has 15 amino acids. Trimming cost V 5 bases and J 7 bases; bases outside gene matches: 6. Written as DNA, the CDR3 is TGTGCCACCAGTGTTCCTAGCGGGGGGCGGAATGAGCAGTTCTTC. Translation gives CATSVPSGGRNEQFF.

The gene calls are TRBV6-1 and TRBJ2-4; D ambiguous. Trimming pared 0 bases from V and 4 bases from J, leaving 4 bases between. The CDR3 totals 13 residues. Germline CDR1 is MNHNS and CDR2 is SASEGT. The CDR3 region has the DNA TGTGCCAGCAGTGAAGCCGAGAAAAACATTCAGTACTTC. This codes for CASSEAEKNIQYF.

This chain uses TRBV28 with TRBJ2-7; a possible D gene is TRBD1 (6 bases). This CDR3 is built from 14 residues. V lost 10 bases, J lost 7 bases, and 23 bases lay in between. The germline gives CDR1 MDHEN, CDR2 SYDVKM. CDR3 amino acids: CATRLQGSRGEQYF. CDR3 nucleotide sequence: TGTGCCACGCGCTTACAGGGATCGCGAGGGGAGCAGTACTTC.

This clone was detected only once. The genes are TRBV6-5 and TRBJ1-1; the D is unclear. This CDR3 contains 13 residues. V lost 2 bases to trimming and J lost 1 base, with 5 bases between them. Germline loops: CDR1 MNHEY, CDR2 SVGAGI. DNA for the CDR3: TGTGCCAGCAGTTACGAGAAGAACACTGAAGCTTTCTTT. Translated: CASSYEKNTEAFF.

This sequence joins TRBV29-1 and TRBJ2-3, with D perhaps being TRBD1 or TRBD2 (5 bases each). CDR1 is SQVTM, CDR2 ANQGSEA, per germline. V was clipped by 4 bases and J by 1 base, with 12 bases between them. The CDR3 totals 14 residues. In DNA form, the CDR3 reads TGCAGCGTTGTGTCCGGGGACCGCACAGATACGCAGTATTTT. This sequence encodes CSVVSGDRTDTQYF.

A few counts support this clone. This sequence joins TRBV6-5 and TRBJ1-1; TRBD1 agrees at 8 bases. Trimming at V came to 5 bases and at J to 9 bases, leaving 5 bases not matched to a gene. The CDR3 extends over 12 amino acids. Germline V gives CDR1 MNHEY, CDR2 SVGAGI. CDR3 DNA: TGTGCCAGCAGTCTGGACAGGGACAAAGCTTTCTTT. This gives the protein CASSLDRDKAFF.

This rearrangement joins TRBV7-2 to TRBJ2-2; 8 bases map to TRBD1. Germline values: CDR1 SGHTA, CDR2 FQGNSA. The CDR3 has 15 residues. V lost 5 bases and J lost 0; bases outside the gene matches: 2. Here the CDR3 DNA reads TGTGCCAGCAGCCTGACAGGGGCGAACACCGGGGAGCTGTTTTTT. This translates into CASSLTGANTGELFF.

The CDR3 nucleotides read TGCGCCAGCAGTCCGGGGGGGGCTCCTACAGATACGCAGTATTTT. Its protein is CASSPGGAPTDTQYF. The chain carries TRBV4-1 and TRBJ2-3; 8 positions match TRBD2. Germline V gives CDR1 MGHRA, CDR2 YSYEKL. Trimming removed 6 bases from V and 3 bases from J; junction bases left unmatched: 8. The CDR3 is made up of 15 amino acids.

This chain joins TRBV4-3 and TRBJ2-1; 8 nucleotides align to TRBD2. Looked up from germline, CDR1 is LGHNA and CDR2 is YSLEER. Trimming cost V 3 bases and J 6 bases; bases outside gene matches: 7. The CDR3 totals 15 residues. The chain's CDR3 is CASSHFPGTSNEQFF. DNA for the CDR3: TGCGCCAGCAGCCATTTCCCCGGGACTAGCAATGAGCAGTTCTTC.

The rearrangement links TRBV3-1 (or the pseudogene TRBV3-2) to TRBJ1-6; D is uncertain. V was shortened by 1 base and J by 6 bases, with 7 bases between the two germline ends. The CDR3 is made up of 14 amino acids. The germline CDR1 and CDR2 sequences are LGHDT and YNNKEL (reference sequence). The CDR3 region is CASSQGPGNSPLHF. CDR3 DNA sequence: TGTGCCAGCAGCCAAGGGCCGGGTAATTCACCCCTCCACTTT.

V is TRBV20-1 and J is TRBJ1-2; D is unresolved. V dropped 3 bases and J dropped 8 bases, with 10 bases sitting between them. There are 11 residues in the CDR3. Per germline, CDR1 DFQATT and CDR2 SNEGSKA (reference sequence). CDR3 amino acids: CSASEGFGYTF. The CDR3 DNA reads as TGCAGTGCTAGTGAAGGGTTCGGCTACACCTTC.

The rearrangement uses TRBV20-1 and TRBJ1-2, with no clear D. The V gene's germline CDR1 is DFQATT and CDR2 SNEGSKA (reference sequence). The CDR3 has 11 amino acids. Trimming cost V 3 bases and J 3 bases, with 5 bases left between them. The CDR3 DNA reads TGCAGTGCTAGGGTTGACTATGGCTACACCTTC. The encoded protein is CSARVDYGYTF.

V usage is TRBV5-1 and J usage is TRBJ1-3, with D maybe TRBD1 (5 bases). Trimming removed 0 bases from V and 8 bases from J, with 12 bases in between. The CDR3 sequence is 14 residues long. The germline V gene has CDR1 SGHRS and CDR2 YFSETQ. The CDR3 DNA sequence: TGCGCCAGCAGCTTGGGAGGGGTGGAAGACACCATATATTTT. Its protein product is CASSLGGVEDTIYF.

The V call is TRBV6-5, the J call TRBJ1-4; the D gene is possibly TRBD1 (5 bases). The CDR3 has 13 residues. V lost 6 bases to trimming and J lost 8 bases, with 13 bases between them. Germline V gene lookup returns CDR1 MNHEY and CDR2 SVGAGI. CDR3 coding DNA: TGTGCCAGCAGCAGGGTGCTGAAGGAAAAACTGTTTTTT. Translating gives CASSRVLKEKLFF.